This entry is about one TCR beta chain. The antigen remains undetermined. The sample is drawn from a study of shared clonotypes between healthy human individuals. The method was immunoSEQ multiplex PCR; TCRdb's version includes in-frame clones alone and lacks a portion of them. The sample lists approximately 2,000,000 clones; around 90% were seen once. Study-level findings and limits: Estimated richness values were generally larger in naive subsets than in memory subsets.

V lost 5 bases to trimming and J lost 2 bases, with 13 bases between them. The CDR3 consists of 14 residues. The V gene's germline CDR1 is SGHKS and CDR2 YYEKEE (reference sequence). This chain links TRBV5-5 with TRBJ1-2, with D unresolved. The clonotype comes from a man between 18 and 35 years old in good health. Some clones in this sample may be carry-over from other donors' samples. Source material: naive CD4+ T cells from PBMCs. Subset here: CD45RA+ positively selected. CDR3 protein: CASSIKAVNYGYTF. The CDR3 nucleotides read TGTGCCAGCAGTATCAAGGCCGTCAACTATGGCTACACCTTC. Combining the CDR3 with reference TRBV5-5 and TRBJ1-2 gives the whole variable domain DAGVTQSPTHLIKTRGQQVTLRCSPISGHKSVSWYQQVLGQGPQFIFQYYEKEERGRGNFPDRFSARQFPNYSSELNVNALLLGDSALYLCASSIKAVNYGYTFGSGTRLTVV.